The sequence of this T cell receptor beta chain was determined in a study of blood T cell repertoires in COVID-19. Profiling relied on immunoSEQ multiplex PCR, and the TCRdb table lists in-frame clones only, not all of them. The sample has roughly 65,000 clones, approximately 93% seen once. Germline CDR1 ENHRY, CDR2 SYGVKD. The CDR3 contains 16 residues. Trimming cost V 0 bases and J 6 bases, with 14 bases left between them. Sequenced: peripheral blood. The gene calls are TRBV10-3 and TRBJ1-4, with D hard to call. This clonotype was sampled from a man aged 70-80 years with active COVID-19. The CDR3 DNA follows: TGTGCCATCAGTGAGTCAGGCTCACGGGTCTATGAAAAACTGTTTTTT. Amino acids: CAISESGSRVYEKLFF.